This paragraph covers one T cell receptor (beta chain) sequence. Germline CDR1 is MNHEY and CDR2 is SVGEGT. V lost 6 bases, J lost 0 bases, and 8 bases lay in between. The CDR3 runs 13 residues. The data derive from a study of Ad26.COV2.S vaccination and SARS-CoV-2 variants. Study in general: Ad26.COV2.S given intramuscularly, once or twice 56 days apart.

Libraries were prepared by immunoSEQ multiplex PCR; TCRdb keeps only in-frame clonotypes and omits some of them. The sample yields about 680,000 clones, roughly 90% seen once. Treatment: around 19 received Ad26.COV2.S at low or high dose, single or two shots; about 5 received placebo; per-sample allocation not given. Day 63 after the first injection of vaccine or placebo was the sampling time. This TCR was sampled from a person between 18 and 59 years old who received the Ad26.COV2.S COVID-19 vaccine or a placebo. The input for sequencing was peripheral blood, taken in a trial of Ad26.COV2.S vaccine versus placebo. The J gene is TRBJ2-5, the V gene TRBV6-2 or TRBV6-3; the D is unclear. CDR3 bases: TGTGCCAGCAGCAAACAGTACCAAGAGACCCAGTACTTC. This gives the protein CASSKQYQETQYF.